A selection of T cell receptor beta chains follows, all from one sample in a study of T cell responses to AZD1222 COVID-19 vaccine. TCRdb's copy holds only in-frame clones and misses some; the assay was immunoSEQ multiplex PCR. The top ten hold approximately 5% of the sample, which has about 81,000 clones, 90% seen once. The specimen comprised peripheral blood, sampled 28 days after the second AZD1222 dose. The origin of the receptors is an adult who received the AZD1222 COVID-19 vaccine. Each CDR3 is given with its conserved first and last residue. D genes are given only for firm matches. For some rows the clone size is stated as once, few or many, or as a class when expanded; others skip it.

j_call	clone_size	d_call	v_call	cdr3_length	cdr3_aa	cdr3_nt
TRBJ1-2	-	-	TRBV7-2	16	CASSFSPQGTNYGYTF	TGTGCCAGCAGCTTCTCCCCACAGGGCACCAACTATGGCTACACCTTC
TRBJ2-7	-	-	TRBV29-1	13	CSVGPRGSYEQYF	TGCAGCGTCGGTCCCAGGGGCTCCTACGAGCAGTACTTC
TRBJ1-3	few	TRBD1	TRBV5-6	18	CASSLGSGQGYSGNTIYF	TGTGCCAGCAGCTTGGGGTCCGGACAGGGTTACTCTGGAAACACCATATATTTT
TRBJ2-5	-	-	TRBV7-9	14	CASSTRTVGETQYF	TGTGCCAGCAGCACCCGGACAGTAGGAGAGACCCAGTACTTC
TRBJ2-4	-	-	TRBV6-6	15	CASSYSPGGRNIQYF	TGTGCCAGCAGTTACTCGCCCGGGGGCCGGAACATTCAGTACTTC
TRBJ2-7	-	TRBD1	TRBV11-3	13	CASSFGQGAEQYF	TGTGCCAGCAGCTTTGGACAGGGGGCCGAGCAGTACTTC
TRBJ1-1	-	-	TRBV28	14	CASSLLQVDTEAFF	TGTGCCAGCAGTTTATTACAGGTTGACACTGAAGCTTTCTTT
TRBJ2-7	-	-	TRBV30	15	CAWTPPDRSSYEQYF	TGTGCCTGGACGCCCCCGGACAGAAGCTCCTACGAGCAGTACTTC
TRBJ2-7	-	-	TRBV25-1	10	CASSRAEQYF	TGTGCCAGCAGCAGGGCCGAGCAGTACTTC
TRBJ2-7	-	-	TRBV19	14	CASNDPGTNYEQYF	TGTGCCAGTAACGATCCGGGGACAAACTACGAGCAGTACTTC
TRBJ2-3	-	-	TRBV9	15	CASSSQGRSTDTQYF	TGTGCCAGCAGCTCCCAGGGGCGGAGCACAGATACGCAGTATTTT
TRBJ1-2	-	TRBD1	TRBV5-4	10	CRTGEQGYTF	TGTCGTACAGGGGAACAAGGCTACACCTTC
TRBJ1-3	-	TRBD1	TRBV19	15	CASSIEGTVGNTIYF	TGTGCCAGTAGTATAGAGGGGACAGTTGGAAACACCATATATTTT
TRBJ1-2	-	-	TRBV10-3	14	CAISAAGINYGYTF	TGTGCCATCAGTGCGGCAGGGATAAACTATGGCTACACCTTC
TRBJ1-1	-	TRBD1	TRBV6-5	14	CAVRQGAWNTEAFF	TGTGCCGTCAGACAGGGGGCCTGGAACACTGAAGCTTTCTTT
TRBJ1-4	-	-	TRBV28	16	CASSSPDSATNEKLFF	TGTGCCAGCAGTTCCCCGGACAGTGCAACTAATGAAAAACTGTTTTTT
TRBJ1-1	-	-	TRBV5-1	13	CASSLEPTTEAFF	TGCGCCAGCAGCTTGGAACCGACTACTGAAGCTTTCTTT
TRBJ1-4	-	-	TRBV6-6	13	CASSLVRSGKLFF	TGTGCCAGCAGTCTCGTCAGGAGTGGAAAACTGTTTTTT
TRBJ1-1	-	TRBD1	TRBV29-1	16	CSANDRQGNLNTEAFF	TGCAGCGCAAACGATCGACAGGGCAACTTGAACACTGAAGCTTTCTTT
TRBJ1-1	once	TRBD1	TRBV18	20	CASSPPSAGVGGQGNTEAFF	TGTGCCAGCTCACCACCATCAGCCGGGGTCGGGGGACAGGGGAACACTGAAGCTTTCTTT
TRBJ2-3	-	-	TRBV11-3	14	CASSLVSSTDTQYF	TGTGCCAGCAGCTTAGTATCTAGCACAGATACGCAGTATTTT
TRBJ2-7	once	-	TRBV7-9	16	CASSGPGRDPGYEQYF	TGTGCCAGCAGCGGACCTGGACGCGACCCGGGTTACGAGCAGTACTTC
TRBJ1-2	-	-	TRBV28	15	CASSNAANSNYGYTF	TGTGCCAGCAGTAACGCCGCTAATTCTAACTATGGCTACACCTTC
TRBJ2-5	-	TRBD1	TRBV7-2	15	CASSLAGQALGTQYF	TGTGCCAGCAGCTTGGCGGGACAGGCTTTAGGGACCCAGTACTTC
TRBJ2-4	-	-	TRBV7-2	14	CASSLGPWGNIQYF	TGTGCCAGCAGCTTGGGTCCATGGGGAAACATTCAGTACTTC
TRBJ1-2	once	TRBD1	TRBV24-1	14	CATSDSRSGGGYTF	TGTGCCACCAGTGATTCTCGGTCAGGGGGCGGCTACACCTTC
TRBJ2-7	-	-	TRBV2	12	CASSVQGSEQYF	TGTGCCAGCAGCGTACAGGGAAGCGAGCAGTACTTC
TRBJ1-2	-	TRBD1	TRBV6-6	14	CASTGGVGDYGYTF	TGTGCCAGCACAGGGGGCGTAGGGGACTATGGCTACACCTTC
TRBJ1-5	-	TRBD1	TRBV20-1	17	CSASLPGQGSWGQPQHF	TGCAGTGCTAGTCTCCCGGGACAGGGGTCTTGGGGTCAGCCCCAGCATTTT
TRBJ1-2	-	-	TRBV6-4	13	CASRRGQGHGYTF	TGTGCCAGCAGGAGAGGCCAGGGGCATGGCTACACCTTC
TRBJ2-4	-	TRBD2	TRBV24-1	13	CATSDGGRDIQYF	TGTGCCACCAGTGATGGGGGGAGGGACATTCAGTACTTC
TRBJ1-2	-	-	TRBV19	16	CASTLLSGTAPYGYTF	TGTGCCAGTACCTTACTCTCCGGGACGGCGCCCTATGGCTACACCTTC
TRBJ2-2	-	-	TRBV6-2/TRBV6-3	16	CASSYVGGPNTGELFF	TGTGCCAGCAGTTATGTTGGGGGCCCGAACACCGGGGAGCTGTTTTTT
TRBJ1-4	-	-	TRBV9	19	CASSPRGGGVGTTNEKLFF	TGTGCCAGCAGCCCCCGGGGGGGTGGGGTCGGTACAACTAATGAAAAACTGTTTTTT
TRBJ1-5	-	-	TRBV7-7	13	CASSSDLNQPQHF	TGTGCTAGCAGCTCGGACCTTAATCAGCCCCAGCATTTT
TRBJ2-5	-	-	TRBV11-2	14	CASSLGARGETQYF	TGTGCCAGCAGCTTGGGGGCGAGGGGGGAGACCCAGTACTTC
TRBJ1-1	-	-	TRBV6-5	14	CASSPPRENTEAFF	TGTGCCAGCAGCCCACCCAGGGAGAACACTGAAGCTTTCTTT
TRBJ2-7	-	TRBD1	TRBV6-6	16	CASSRTGGEFGYEQYF	TGTGCCAGCAGCAGAACAGGGGGCGAATTTGGCTACGAGCAGTACTTC